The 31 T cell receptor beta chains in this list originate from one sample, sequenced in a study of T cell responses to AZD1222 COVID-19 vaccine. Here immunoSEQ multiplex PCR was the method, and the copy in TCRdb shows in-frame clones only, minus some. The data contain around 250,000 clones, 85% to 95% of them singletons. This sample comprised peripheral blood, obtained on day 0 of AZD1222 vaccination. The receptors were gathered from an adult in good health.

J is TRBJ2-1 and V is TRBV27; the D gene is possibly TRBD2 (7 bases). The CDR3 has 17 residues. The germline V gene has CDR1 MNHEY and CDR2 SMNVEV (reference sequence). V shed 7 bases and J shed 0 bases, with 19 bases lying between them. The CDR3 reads CASTPSNRGASYNEQFF. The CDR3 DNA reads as TGTGCCAGCACCCCGAGCAATCGGGGGGCCTCCTACAATGAGCAGTTCTTC.

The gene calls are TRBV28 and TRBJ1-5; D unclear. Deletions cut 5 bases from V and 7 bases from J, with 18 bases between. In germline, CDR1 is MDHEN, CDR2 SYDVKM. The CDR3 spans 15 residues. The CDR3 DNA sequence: TGTGCCAGCAGTCCCTACGGGGTCCCTGGGCAGCCCCAGCATTTT. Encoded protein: CASSPYGVPGQPQHF.

For the CDR3, the DNA is TGTGCCAGCAGCTTAGGTCAGGGGGGCTGGGTGAACACTGAAGCTTTCTTT. It translates to CASSLGQGGWVNTEAFF. The chain employs TRBV5-5 and TRBJ1-1; 7 bases are a match to TRBD1. J lost 0 bases, V lost 2 bases, and 10 bases had no gene match. This CDR3 contains 17 residues. Germline CDR1 SGHKS, CDR2 YYEKEE (reference sequence). Together with reference TRBV5-5 and TRBJ1-1, the CDR3 gives the full variable domain: DAGVTQSPTHLIKTRGQQVTLRCSPISGHKSVSWYQQVLGQGPQFIFQYYEKEERGRGNFPDRFSARQFPNYSSELNVNALLLGDSALYLCASSLGQGGWVNTEAFFGQGTRLTVV.

The CDR3 reads CASSPWDRESDGYTF. DNA of the CDR3: TGCGCCAGCAGCCCGTGGGACAGGGAATCTGATGGCTACACCTTC. The genes are TRBV4-1 and TRBJ1-2; 9 bases match TRBD1. V shed 4 bases and J 6 bases; nucleotides not matched to a gene: 9. Germline V CDR1 and CDR2: MGHRA, YSYEKL. CDR3 length: 15 amino acids.

CDR3 in amino acids: CASSSRTEAFF. CDR3 DNA sequence: TGTGCCAGCAGTTCCCGCACTGAAGCTTTCTTT. The gene calls are TRBV28 and TRBJ1-1; D unclear. V was cut by 4 bases and J by 4 bases, with 4 bases left in between. Germline V gene sequence: CDR1 MDHEN, CDR2 SYDVKM. The CDR3 sequence is 11 residues long.

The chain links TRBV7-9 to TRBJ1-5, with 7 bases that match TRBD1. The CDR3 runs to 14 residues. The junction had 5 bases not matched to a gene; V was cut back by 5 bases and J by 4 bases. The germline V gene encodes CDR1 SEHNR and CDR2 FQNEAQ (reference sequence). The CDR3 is CASSRGQANQPQHF. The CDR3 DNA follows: TGTGCCAGCAGCCGAGGACAGGCGAATCAGCCCCAGCATTTT.

The CDR3 DNA is TGCGCCAGCAGCCCTTCCGGTGGGTCTGGAAACACCATATATTTT. It translates to CASSPSGGSGNTIYF. The chain couples TRBV4-3 to TRBJ1-3; D remains unclear. Germline V gene sequence: CDR1 LGHNA, CDR2 YSLEER. The CDR3 runs to 15 residues. Trimming cost V 4 bases and J 1 base, with 11 bases left between them.

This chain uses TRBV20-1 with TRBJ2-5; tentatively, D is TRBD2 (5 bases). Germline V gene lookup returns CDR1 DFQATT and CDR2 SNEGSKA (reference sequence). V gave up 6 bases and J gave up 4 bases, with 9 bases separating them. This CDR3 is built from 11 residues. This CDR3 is CSAGLGETQYF. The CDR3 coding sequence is TGCAGTGCCGGACTGGGAGAGACCCAGTACTTC.

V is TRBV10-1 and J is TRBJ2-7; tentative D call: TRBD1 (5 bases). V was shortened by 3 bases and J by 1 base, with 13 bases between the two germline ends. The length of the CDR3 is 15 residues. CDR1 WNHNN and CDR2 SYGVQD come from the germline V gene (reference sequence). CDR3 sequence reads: CASSERIQGSYEQYF. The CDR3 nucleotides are TGCGCCAGCAGTGAAAGGATTCAGGGATCCTACGAGCAGTACTTC.

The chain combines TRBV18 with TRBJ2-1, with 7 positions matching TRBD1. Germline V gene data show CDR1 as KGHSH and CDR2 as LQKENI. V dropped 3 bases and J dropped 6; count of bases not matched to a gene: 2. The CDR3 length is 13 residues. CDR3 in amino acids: CASSPDRSNEQFF. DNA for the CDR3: TGTGCCAGCTCACCGGACAGGTCCAATGAGCAGTTCTTC.

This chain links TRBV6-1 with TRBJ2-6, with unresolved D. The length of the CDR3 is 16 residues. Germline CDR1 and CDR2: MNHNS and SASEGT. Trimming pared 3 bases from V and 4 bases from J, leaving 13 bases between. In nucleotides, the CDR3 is TGTGCCAGCAGTGAGGTAGAGAGGATAGGGGCCAACGTCCTGACTTTC. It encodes CASSEVERIGANVLTF.

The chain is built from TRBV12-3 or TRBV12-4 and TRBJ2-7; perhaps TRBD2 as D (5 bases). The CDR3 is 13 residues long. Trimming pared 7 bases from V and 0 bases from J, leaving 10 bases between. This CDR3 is CASTLGSSYEQYF. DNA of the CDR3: TGTGCCAGCACCCTGGGGAGCTCCTACGAGCAGTACTTC.

The CDR3 loop is CASSLLGTNTDTQYF. As DNA, the CDR3 is TGTGCCAGCAGCTTACTGGGGACAAACACAGATACGCAGTATTTT. This chain uses TRBV7-2 with TRBJ2-3, with D tentatively TRBD1 (6 bases). Germline lookup yields CDR1 SGHTA and CDR2 FQGNSA. Trimming stripped 2 bases from V and 2 bases from J, with 11 bases between. The length of the CDR3 is 15 residues.

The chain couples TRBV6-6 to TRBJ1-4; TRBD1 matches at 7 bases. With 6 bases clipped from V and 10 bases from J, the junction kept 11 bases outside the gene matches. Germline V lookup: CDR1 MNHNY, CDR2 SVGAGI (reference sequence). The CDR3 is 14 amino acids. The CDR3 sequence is CASSSGTAEGKLFF. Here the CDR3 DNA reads TGTGCCAGCAGCTCCGGGACAGCAGAAGGAAAACTGTTTTTT.

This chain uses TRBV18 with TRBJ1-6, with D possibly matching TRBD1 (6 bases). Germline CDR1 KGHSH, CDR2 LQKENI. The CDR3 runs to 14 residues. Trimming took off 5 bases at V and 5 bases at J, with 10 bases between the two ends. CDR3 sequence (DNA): TGTGCCAGCTCATCGCAGGGGAATAATTCACCCCTCCACTTT. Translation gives CASSSQGNNSPLHF.

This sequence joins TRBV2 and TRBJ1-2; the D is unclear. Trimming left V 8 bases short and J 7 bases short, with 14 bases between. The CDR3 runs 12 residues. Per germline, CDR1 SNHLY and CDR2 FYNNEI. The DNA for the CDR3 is TGTGCCAGCCCGAGCATGCTACTTGGCTACACCTTC. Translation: CASPSMLLGYTF. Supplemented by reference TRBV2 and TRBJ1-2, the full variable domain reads EPEVTQTPSHQVTQMGQEVILRCVPISNHLYFYWYRQILGQKVEFLVSFYNNEISEKSEIFDDQFSVERPDGSNFTLKIRSTKLEDSAMYFCASPSMLLGYTFGSGTRLTVV.

For the CDR3, the DNA is TGTGCCAGCAGTGTAGGCGGGGGGGCCGTCGAGCAGTACTTC. This encodes CASSVGGGAVEQYF. The rearrangement uses TRBV5-4 and TRBJ2-7, with TRBD2 matching over 9 bases. The length of the CDR3 is 14 residues. Germline trimming cut 5 bases from V and 6 bases from J; bases unmatched to any gene: 9. CDR1 and CDR2 from the germline V gene are SGHNT and YYREEE (reference sequence).

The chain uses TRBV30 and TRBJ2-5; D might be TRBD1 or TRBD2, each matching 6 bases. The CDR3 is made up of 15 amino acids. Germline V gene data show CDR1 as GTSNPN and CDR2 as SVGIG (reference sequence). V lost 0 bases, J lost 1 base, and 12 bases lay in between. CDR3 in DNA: TGTGCCTGGAGTGTACAGGAGGGGGTCCAAGAGACCCAGTACTTC. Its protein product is CAWSVQEGVQETQYF.

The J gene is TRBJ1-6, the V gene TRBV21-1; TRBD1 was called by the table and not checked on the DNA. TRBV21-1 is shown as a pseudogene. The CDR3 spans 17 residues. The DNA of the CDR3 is TGTGCCAGCAGGACCGACAGAGCAAGCTCCTATAATTCACCCCTCCACTTT. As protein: CASRTDRASSYNSPLHF.

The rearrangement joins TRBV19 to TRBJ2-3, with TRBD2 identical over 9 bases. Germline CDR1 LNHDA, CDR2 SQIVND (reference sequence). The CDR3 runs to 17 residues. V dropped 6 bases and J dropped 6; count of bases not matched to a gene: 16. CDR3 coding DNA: TGTGCCAGTAGCCCCGACGGGGCGGGGGGGCGAAGGGATACGCAGTATTTT. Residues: CASSPDGAGGRRDTQYF.

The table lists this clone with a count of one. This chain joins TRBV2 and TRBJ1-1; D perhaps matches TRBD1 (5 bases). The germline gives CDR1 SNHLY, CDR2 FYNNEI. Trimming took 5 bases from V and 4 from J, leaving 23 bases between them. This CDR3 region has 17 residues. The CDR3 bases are TGTGCCAGCAGTAGACCCAGGGTAGGAGGGGATGGCACTGAAGCTTTCTTT. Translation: CASSRPRVGGDGTEAFF. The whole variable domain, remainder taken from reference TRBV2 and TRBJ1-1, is EPEVTQTPSHQVTQMGQEVILRCVPISNHLYFYWYRQILGQKVEFLVSFYNNEISEKSEIFDDQFSVERPDGSNFTLKIRSTKLEDSAMYFCASSRPRVGGDGTEAFFGQGTRLTVV.

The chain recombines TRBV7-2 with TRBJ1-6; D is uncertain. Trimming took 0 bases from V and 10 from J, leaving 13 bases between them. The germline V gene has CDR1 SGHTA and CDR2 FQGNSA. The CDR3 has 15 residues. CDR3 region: CASSLAGSRGSPLHF. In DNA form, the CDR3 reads TGTGCCAGCAGCTTAGCCGGGTCTCGAGGGTCACCCCTCCACTTT.

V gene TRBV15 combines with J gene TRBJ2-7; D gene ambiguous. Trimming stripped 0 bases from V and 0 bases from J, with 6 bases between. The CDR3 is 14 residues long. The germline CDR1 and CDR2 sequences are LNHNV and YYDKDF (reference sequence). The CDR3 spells CATSRDRASYEQYF. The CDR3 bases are TGTGCCACCAGCAGAGATCGAGCCTCCTACGAGCAGTACTTC.

CDR3 bases: TGTGCCAGCAGTTTATCGATGGCGGGAACTCTTCGTGAGCAGTTCTTC. Its translation: CASSLSMAGTLREQFF. The rearrangement links TRBV27 to TRBJ2-1; D might be TRBD2 (6 bases). This CDR3 spans 16 amino acids. Germline CDR1 reads MNHEY; CDR2 reads SMNVEV (reference sequence). With 0 bases removed from V and 9 bases from J, the gap between germline ends came to 18 bases.

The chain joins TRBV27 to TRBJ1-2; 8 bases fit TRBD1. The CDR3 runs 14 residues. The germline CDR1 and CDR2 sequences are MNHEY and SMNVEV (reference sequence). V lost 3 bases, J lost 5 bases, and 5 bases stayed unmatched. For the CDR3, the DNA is TGTGCCAGCAGTTTTGTAACAGGGGGGTATGGCTACACCTTC. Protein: CASSFVTGGYGYTF.

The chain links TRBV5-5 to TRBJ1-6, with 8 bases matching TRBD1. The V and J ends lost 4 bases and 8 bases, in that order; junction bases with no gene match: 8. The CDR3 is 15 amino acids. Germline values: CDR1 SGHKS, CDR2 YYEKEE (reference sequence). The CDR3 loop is CASSPPDRVYSPLHF. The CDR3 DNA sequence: TGTGCCAGCAGCCCTCCGGACAGGGTTTATTCACCCCTCCACTTT. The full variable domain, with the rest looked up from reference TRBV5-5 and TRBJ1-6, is DAGVTQSPTHLIKTRGQQVTLRCSPISGHKSVSWYQQVLGQGPQFIFQYYEKEERGRGNFPDRFSARQFPNYSSELNVNALLLGDSALYLCASSPPDRVYSPLHFGNGTRLTVT.

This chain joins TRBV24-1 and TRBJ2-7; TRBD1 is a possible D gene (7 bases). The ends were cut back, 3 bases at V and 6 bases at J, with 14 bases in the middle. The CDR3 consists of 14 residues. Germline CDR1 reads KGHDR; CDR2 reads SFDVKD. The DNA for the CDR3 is TGTGCCACCAGTGATCCCGGACAGGAGGGCGAGCAGTACTTC. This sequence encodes CATSDPGQEGEQYF.

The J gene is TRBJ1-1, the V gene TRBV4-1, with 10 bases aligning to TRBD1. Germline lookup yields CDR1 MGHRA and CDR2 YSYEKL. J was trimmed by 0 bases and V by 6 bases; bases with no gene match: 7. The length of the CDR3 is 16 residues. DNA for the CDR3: TGCGCCAGCAGATCGGACAGGGGGGCAATGAACACTGAAGCTTTCTTT. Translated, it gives CASRSDRGAMNTEAFF.

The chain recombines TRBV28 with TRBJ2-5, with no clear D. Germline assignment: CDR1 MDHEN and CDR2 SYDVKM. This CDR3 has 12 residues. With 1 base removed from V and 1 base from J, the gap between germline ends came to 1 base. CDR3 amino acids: CASSLFQETQYF. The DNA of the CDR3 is TGTGCCAGCAGTTTATTCCAAGAGACCCAGTACTTC.

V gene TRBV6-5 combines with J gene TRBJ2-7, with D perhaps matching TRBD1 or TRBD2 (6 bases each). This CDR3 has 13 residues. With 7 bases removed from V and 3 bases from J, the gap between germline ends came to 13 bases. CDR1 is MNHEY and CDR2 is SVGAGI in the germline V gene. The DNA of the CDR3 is TGTGCCAGCAAGGGGGGCACCAACTACGAGCAGTACTTC. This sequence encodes CASKGGTNYEQYF.

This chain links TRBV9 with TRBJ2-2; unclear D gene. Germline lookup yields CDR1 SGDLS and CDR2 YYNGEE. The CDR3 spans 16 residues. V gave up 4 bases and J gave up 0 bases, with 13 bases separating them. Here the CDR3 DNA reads TGTGCCAGCAGCCTTCGGCGGCACGCGAACACCGGGGAGCTGTTTTTT. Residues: CASSLRRHANTGELFF.